Described below is a single T cell receptor beta chain sequence and its context. The antigen this receptor binds is unknown. No quality values exist for individual bases; no much larger clone is one base distant. V loses 1 base at its end and J loses 7 bases; junction bases beyond the gene matches: 10. The germline V gene gives CDR1 as SGHVS and CDR2 as FQNEAQ. The CDR3 holds 17 amino acids from the cysteine to the phenylalanine. The CDR3 DNA has 51 bases and is translated from base 1. The method behind the library was the immunoSEQ multiplex PCR assay. The table comes from immuneACCESS by way of TCRdb, which keeps in-frame sequences with V and J called. Part of the clones is missing from these tables; in studies checked, under half for an unresolved V gene and the rest for unknown reasons. The sample contains tens of thousands of clones, roughly 96% of them found a single time. Around 0.2% of the sample rests with the top ten.

These data are taken from a study of technical replicates of blood from a few donors (dated 2017 in TCRdb). The sample taken for sequencing was T cells isolated from PBMCs. The rearrangement combines TRBV7-8 with TRBJ2-1, and TRBD2 matches 10 of the central bases. The receptor was derived from a human donor in good health. The CDR3 region: CASSLVWSVAGGNEQFF. The DNA sequence follows: TGTGCCAGCAGCTTAGTCTGGTCGGTAGCGGGAGGTAATGAGCAGTTCTTC.